Shown below are 24 T cell receptor beta chains from a single sample sequenced in a study of CD8 T cells in Susac syndrome. When the RNA was reverse transcribed, random hexamers were used with an input of roughly 0.45 to 1 ug. Each CDR3 protein gets one entry after TCRdb re-called the immunoSEQ multiplex PCR reads with MiXCR. This table holds around 300,000 distinct CDR3 sequences, 89% found once. The sample taken for sequencing was CD8+ T cells from PBMCs. Source of these receptors: a human donor with multiple sclerosis.

The chain carries TRBV10-2 and TRBJ2-5; unclear D gene. V lost 0 bases and J 5 bases, leaving 10 bases between the germline ends. Germline assignment: CDR1 WSHSY and CDR2 SAAADI. The CDR3 sequence is 14 residues long. The CDR3 region is CASSESWVWETQYF. The CDR3 DNA follows: TGCGCCAGCAGTGAGTCGTGGGTTTGGGAGACCCAGTACTTC.

The chain recombines TRBV19 with TRBJ2-1; 15 nucleotides agree with TRBD2. The CDR3 consists of 18 residues. The germline V gene encodes CDR1 LNHDA and CDR2 SQIVND (reference sequence). V shed 3 bases and J 6 bases; nucleotides not matched to a gene: 9. The CDR3 nucleotides are TGTGCCAGTAGTATCGGACTAGCGGGAGGGCCTATAGGCAATGAGCAGTTCTTC. This sequence encodes CASSIGLAGGPIGNEQFF.

Worth noting for this clonotype: A read error may account for a junction end that differs from germline. V is TRBV12-3 or TRBV12-4 and J is TRBJ1-3; D remains ambiguous. CDR3 size: 14 residues. DNA for the CDR3: TGTGCCAGCACCCCGGGTCAACCTGGGAACACCATATATTTT. It yields the protein CASTPGQPGNTIYF.

The gene calls are TRBV6-2 or TRBV6-3 and TRBJ2-1; TRBD2 matches at 13 bases. V lost 2 bases to trimming and J lost 7 bases; unmatched junction nucleotides: 2. Germline loops: CDR1 MNHEY, CDR2 SVGEGT. The CDR3 totals 15 residues. This CDR3 is CASSYGGLAGNEQFF. DNA of the CDR3: TGTGCCAGCAGTTACGGGGGACTAGCGGGGAATGAGCAGTTCTTC.

V usage is TRBV9 and J usage is TRBJ2-3, with TRBD2 matching 8 bases. J gave up 2 bases and V 0 bases, and 8 bases lay outside the gene matches. CDR1 SGDLS and CDR2 YYNGEE come from the germline V gene. The CDR3 is made up of 17 amino acids. The CDR3 nucleotides are TGTGCCAGCAGCGTAGGAGGAACTAGCGGCCACACAGATACGCAGTATTTT. It translates to CASSVGGTSGHTDTQYF.

The chain has TRBV13 and TRBJ2-6; 9 bases map to TRBD2. The germline CDR1 and CDR2 sequences are PRHDT and FYEKMQ (reference sequence). The J segment lost 2 bases and the V segment lost 1 base, leaving 3 bases of the junction unmatched. CDR3 length: 17 amino acids. The CDR3 nucleotides are TGTGCCAGCAGCTTAGTGGTAGCGGGGGCTGGGGCCAACGTCCTGACTTTC. This translates into CASSLVVAGAGANVLTF.

The rearrangement links TRBV12-3 or TRBV12-4 to TRBJ1-2, with TRBD1 as a possible D gene (5 bases). This CDR3 has 15 residues. With 5 bases removed from V and 4 bases from J, the gap between germline ends came to 17 bases. DNA of the CDR3: TGTGCCAGCAGTATCCCTCAAGGGGCAAGCTATGGCTACACCTTC. This encodes CASSIPQGASYGYTF.

This clonotype was observed a single time. The CDR3 DNA follows: TGTGCCAGTAGTATCGGGCCAGTCGGAGAGACCCAGTACTTC. It specifies CASSIGPVGETQYF. This chain connects TRBV19 to TRBJ2-5; D is unclear. V was trimmed by 3 bases and J by 4 bases, leaving 12 bases between them. The CDR3 sequence is 14 residues long. Germline loops: CDR1 LNHDA, CDR2 SQIVND (reference sequence). Full variable domain (rest looked up from reference TRBV19 and TRBJ2-5): DGGITQSPKYLFRKEGQNVTLSCEQNLNHDAMYWYRQDPGQGLRLIYYSQIVNDFQKGDIAEGYSVSREKKESFPLTVTSAQKNPTAFYLCASSIGPVGETQYFGPGTRLLVL.

The chain employs TRBV19 and TRBJ1-5; possible D gene TRBD1, 6 bases. V gave up 5 bases and J gave up 3 bases, with 17 bases separating them. The CDR3 is 16 residues long. Germline lookup yields CDR1 LNHDA and CDR2 SQIVND (reference sequence). In DNA form, the CDR3 reads TGTGCCAGTAGTGGCCGGGACATGATCGACAATCAGCCCCAGCATTTT. Translation: CASSGRDMIDNQPQHF.

The chain has TRBV19 and TRBJ1-5; D gene unclear. With 7 bases removed from V and 2 bases from J, the gap between germline ends came to 15 bases. From germline, CDR1 is LNHDA and CDR2 SQIVND (reference sequence). This CDR3 spans 15 amino acids. The CDR3 is CASNLDETGNQPQHF. The CDR3 DNA is TGTGCCAGTAACCTGGACGAAACGGGCAATCAGCCCCAGCATTTT.

The CDR3 DNA sequence: TGTGCCTGGAGCCGGACTAGCGGGGCGGTGAACAATGAGCAGTTCTTC. Protein: CAWSRTSGAVNNEQFF. The chain employs TRBV30 and TRBJ2-1, with 12 nucleotides matching TRBD2. V shed 3 bases and J 5 bases; nucleotides not matched to a gene: 8. This CDR3 spans 16 amino acids. The germline gives CDR1 GTSNPN, CDR2 SVGIG (reference sequence).

This chain joins TRBV30 and TRBJ2-1; D ambiguous. V was pared by 3 bases and J by 3 bases, with 21 bases between. CDR3 length: 17 amino acids. Germline CDR1 reads GTSNPN; CDR2 reads SVGIG (reference sequence). CDR3 sequence (DNA): TGTGCCTGGAGCGGCCTAACCGAAACCCAAAACTACAATGAGCAGTTCTTC. This gives the protein CAWSGLTETQNYNEQFF. Together with reference TRBV30 and TRBJ2-1, the CDR3 gives the full variable domain: SQTIHQWPATLVQPVGSPLSLECTVEGTSNPNLYWYRQAAGRGLQLLFYSVGIGQISSEVPQNLSASRPQDRQFILSSKKLLLSDSGFYLCAWSGLTETQNYNEQFFGPGTRLTVL.

The chain employs TRBV28 and TRBJ2-7, with D tentatively TRBD1 (6 bases). Germline values: CDR1 MDHEN, CDR2 SYDVKM. This CDR3 comprises 14 residues. With 3 bases removed from V and 3 bases from J, the gap between germline ends came to 12 bases. Here the CDR3 DNA reads TGTGCCAGCAGTTTGTCAGGGGATTACTACGAGCAGTACTTC. This encodes CASSLSGDYYEQYF.

This chain joins TRBV7-2 and TRBJ2-7, with 11 bases fitting TRBD2. Trimming took 5 bases from V and 5 from J; bases not matched to a gene: 8. The CDR3 spans 15 residues. Germline CDR1 reads SGHTA; CDR2 reads FQGNSA. CDR3 protein: CASSALAGGSNEQYF. The DNA of the CDR3 is TGTGCCAGCAGCGCCCTAGCGGGAGGTAGCAACGAGCAGTACTTC.

This clonotype was recorded only once. V usage is TRBV30 and J usage is TRBJ1-1; TRBD1 agrees at 7 bases. From germline, CDR1 is GTSNPN and CDR2 SVGIG (reference sequence). The CDR3 length is 14 residues. The junction had 9 bases not matched to a gene; V was cut back by 3 bases and J by 5 bases. CDR3 protein: CAWSEDRFATEAFF. The CDR3, as DNA: TGTGCCTGGAGCGAGGACAGGTTCGCGACTGAAGCTTTCTTT.

The chain links TRBV20-1 to TRBJ2-1; D may be TRBD2 (5 bases). The CDR3 contains 17 residues. CDR1 and CDR2 from the germline V gene are DFQATT and SNEGSKA (reference sequence). The ends were cut back, 1 base at V and 0 bases at J, with 16 bases in the middle. This CDR3 reads CSARGYGLSSSYNEQFF. The CDR3 coding sequence is TGCAGTGCTAGAGGTTATGGACTCTCGAGCTCCTACAATGAGCAGTTCTTC.

The rearrangement links TRBV5-1 to TRBJ2-1; either TRBD1 or TRBD2 may fit D (5 bases each). The germline CDR1 and CDR2 sequences are SGHRS and YFSETQ. The CDR3 sequence is 17 residues long. Trimming took 4 bases from V and 6 from J, leaving 23 bases between them. CDR3 region: CASSGAAEGGRGNEQFF. CDR3 DNA: TGCGCCAGCAGCGGGGCCGCCGAGGGTGGGAGAGGCAATGAGCAGTTCTTC.

The chain recombines TRBV11-2 with TRBJ2-1, with TRBD2 matching 9 bases. The junction had 10 bases not matched to a gene; V was cut back by 1 base and J by 0 bases. Germline lookup yields CDR1 SGHAT and CDR2 FQNNGV. This CDR3 is 19 amino acids long. The CDR3: CASSLGGAGGRHSYNEQFF. As DNA, the CDR3 is TGTGCCAGCAGCTTAGGAGGAGCGGGAGGCCGTCACTCCTACAATGAGCAGTTCTTC.

The gene calls are TRBV5-6 and TRBJ2-7, with D hard to call. The germline CDR1 and CDR2 sequences are SGHDT and YYEEEE. The CDR3 totals 15 residues. Trimming shortened V by 0 bases and J by 6 bases, and 16 bases separated the two germline ends. The CDR3 protein is CASSLEVGGPGEQYF. CDR3 DNA sequence: TGTGCCAGCAGCTTGGAGGTAGGTGGACCCGGCGAGCAGTACTTC.

This clonotype has just a few counts. The J gene is TRBJ2-2, the V gene TRBV7-2; D unresolved. Germline lookup yields CDR1 SGHTA and CDR2 FQGNSA. CDR3 length: 13 amino acids. Trimming took off 1 base at V and 6 bases at J, with 6 bases between the two ends. This chain's CDR3 is CASSLVSPGELFF. CDR3 bases: TGTGCCAGCAGCTTAGTCTCCCCCGGGGAGCTGTTTTTT.

The chain links TRBV28 to TRBJ2-5, with 7 bases aligning to TRBD2. This CDR3 is built from 16 residues. Germline CDR1 reads MDHEN; CDR2 reads SYDVKM. The ends lost 8 bases at V and 1 base at J; junction bases unmatched: 13. The CDR3 coding sequence is TGTGCCAGCCTCACGGCCGGGGGAGGGCCCCAAGAGACCCAGTACTTC. The encoded protein is CASLTAGGGPQETQYF.

V and J are TRBV24-1 and TRBJ1-1; TRBD1 is a possible D gene (6 bases). Germline lookup yields CDR1 KGHDR and CDR2 SFDVKD. Trimming removed 5 bases from V and 1 base from J, with 7 bases in between. CDR3 length: 13 residues. DNA for the CDR3: TGTGCCACCAGTGTACAGGGGAACACTGAAGCTTTCTTT. Its protein product is CATSVQGNTEAFF.

The chain couples TRBV19 to TRBJ1-3, with D uncertain. Trimming cost V 4 bases and J 4 bases, with 11 bases left between them. CDR1 and CDR2 from the germline V gene are LNHDA and SQIVND (reference sequence). This CDR3 has 14 amino acids. The CDR3 is CASSRPLGGNTIYF. CDR3 in DNA: TGTGCCAGTAGTAGACCTCTGGGAGGAAACACCATATATTTT.

This rearrangement joins TRBV15 to TRBJ2-7; 8 bases match TRBD1. Trimming removed 5 bases from V and 0 bases from J; junction bases left unmatched: 3. Germline lookup yields CDR1 LNHNV and CDR2 YYDKDF (reference sequence). CDR3 length equals 14 residues. In DNA form, the CDR3 reads TGTGCCACCAGCCCCGGGACAGGCTCCTACGAGCAGTACTTC. Translated: CATSPGTGSYEQYF.